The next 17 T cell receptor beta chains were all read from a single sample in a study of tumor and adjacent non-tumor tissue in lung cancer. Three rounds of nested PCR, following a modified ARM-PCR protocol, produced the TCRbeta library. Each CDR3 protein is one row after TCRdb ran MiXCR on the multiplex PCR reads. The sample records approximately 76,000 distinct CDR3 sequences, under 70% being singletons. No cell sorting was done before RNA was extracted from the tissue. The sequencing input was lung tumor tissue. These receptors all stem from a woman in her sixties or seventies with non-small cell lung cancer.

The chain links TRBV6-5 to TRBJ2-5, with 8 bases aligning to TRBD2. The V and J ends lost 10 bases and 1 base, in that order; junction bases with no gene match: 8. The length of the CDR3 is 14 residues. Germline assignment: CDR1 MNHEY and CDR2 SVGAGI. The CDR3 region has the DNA TGTGCCAACAGCCGGGGGGGCTGCCAAGAGACCCAGTACTTC. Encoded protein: CANSRGGCQETQYF.

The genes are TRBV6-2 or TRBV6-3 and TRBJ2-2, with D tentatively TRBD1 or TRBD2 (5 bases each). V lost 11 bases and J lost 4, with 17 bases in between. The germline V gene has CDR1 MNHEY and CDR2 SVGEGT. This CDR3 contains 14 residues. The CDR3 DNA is TGTGCCTGCTCCGGGACCTTCAGCACCGGGGAGCTGTTTTTT. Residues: CACSGTFSTGELFF.

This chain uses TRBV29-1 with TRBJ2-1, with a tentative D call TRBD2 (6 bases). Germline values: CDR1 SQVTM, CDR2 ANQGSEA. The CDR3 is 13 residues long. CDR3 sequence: CCVRLDSVNEQFF. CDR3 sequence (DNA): TGCTGTGTTCGACTAGATTCGGTCAACGAGCAGTTCTTC.

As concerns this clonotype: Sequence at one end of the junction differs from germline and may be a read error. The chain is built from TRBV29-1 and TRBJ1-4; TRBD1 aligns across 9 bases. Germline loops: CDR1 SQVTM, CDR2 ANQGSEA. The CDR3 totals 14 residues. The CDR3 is CSVGTGDTNEKLVF. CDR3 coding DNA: TGCAGCGTTGGGACAGGGGACACTAATGAAAAACTGGTTTTT. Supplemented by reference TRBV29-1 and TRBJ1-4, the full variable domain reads SAVISQKPSRDICQRGTSLTIQCQVDSQVTMMFWYRQQPGQSLTLIATANQGSEATYESGFVIDKFPISRPNLTFSTLTVSNMSPEDSSIYLCSVGTGDTNEKLVFGSGTQLSVL.

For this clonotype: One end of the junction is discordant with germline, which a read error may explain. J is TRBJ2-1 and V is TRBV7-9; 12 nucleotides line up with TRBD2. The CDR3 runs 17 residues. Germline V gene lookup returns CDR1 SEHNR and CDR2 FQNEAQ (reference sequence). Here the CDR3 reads CAIINLAGGPLYNEHFF. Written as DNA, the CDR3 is TGTGCCATCATCAATCTAGCGGGAGGGCCCCTCTACAATGAGCACTTCTTC.

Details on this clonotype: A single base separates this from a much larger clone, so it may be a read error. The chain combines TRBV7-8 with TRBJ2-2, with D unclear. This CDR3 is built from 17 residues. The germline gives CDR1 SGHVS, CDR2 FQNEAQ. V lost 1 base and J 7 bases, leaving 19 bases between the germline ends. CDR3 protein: CASSLGSGAGVVGELFF. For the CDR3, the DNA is TGTGCCAGCAGCTTAGGGTCTGGAGCAGGTGTGGTCGGGGAGCTGTTTTTT.

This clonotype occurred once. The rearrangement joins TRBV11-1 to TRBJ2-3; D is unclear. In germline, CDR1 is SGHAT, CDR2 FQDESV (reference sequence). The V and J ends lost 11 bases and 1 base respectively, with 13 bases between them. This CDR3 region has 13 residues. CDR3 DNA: TGTGCCGCCGAAGTTATTCGCACAGATACGCAGTATTTT. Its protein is CAAEVIRTDTQYF.

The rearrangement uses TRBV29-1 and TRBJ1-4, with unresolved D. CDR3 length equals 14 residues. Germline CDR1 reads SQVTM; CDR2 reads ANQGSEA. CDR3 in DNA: TGCAACGTCCAAGGTGCCAGAGCCAATGAAAAACTGTTTTTT. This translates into CNVQGARANEKLFF.

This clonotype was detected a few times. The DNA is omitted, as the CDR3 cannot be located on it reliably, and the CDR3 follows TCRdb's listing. The CDR3 here is CASSQRNRGQRTPGSCFF. The rearrangement links TRBV23-1 to TRBJ2-2; the D call of TRBD1 is as the table states it, not checked on the DNA. TRBV23-1 falls under the ORF class, with uncertain function. The CDR3 numbers 18 amino acids, ends counted.

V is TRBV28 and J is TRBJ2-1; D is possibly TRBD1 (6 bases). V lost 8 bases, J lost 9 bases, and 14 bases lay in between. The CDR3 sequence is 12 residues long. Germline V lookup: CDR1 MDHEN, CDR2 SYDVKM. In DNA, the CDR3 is TGTGCCAGCGGCGGACAGAACGTTGAGCAGTTCTTC. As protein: CASGGQNVEQFF.

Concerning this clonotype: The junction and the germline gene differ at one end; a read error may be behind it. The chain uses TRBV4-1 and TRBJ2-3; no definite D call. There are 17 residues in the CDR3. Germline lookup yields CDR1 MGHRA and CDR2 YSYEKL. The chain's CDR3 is CASSQDSSLSRADTHYF. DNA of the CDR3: TGCGCCAGTAGCCAAGATTCGTCTCTAAGCCGGGCAGATACGCATTATTTT.

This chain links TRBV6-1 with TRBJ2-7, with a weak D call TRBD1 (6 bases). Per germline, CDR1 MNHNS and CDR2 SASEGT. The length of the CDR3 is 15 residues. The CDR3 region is CACSLSGTLFYEQYF. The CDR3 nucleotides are TGTGCATGCAGTCTCTCCGGGACATTATTTTACGAGCAGTACTTC.

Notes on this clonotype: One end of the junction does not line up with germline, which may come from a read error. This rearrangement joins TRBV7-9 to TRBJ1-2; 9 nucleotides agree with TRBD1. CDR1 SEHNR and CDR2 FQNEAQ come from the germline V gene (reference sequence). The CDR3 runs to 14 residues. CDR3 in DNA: TGTGGCAGCAGCCTATCCGGGACAGGGTTCGGCTACACCTTC. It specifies CGSSLSGTGFGYTF.

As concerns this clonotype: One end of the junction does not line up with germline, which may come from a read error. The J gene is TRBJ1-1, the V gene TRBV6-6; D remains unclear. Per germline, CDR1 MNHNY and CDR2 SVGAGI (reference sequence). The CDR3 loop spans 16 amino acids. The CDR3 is CVSSYSRSGRGTEAFF. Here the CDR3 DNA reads TGTGTCAGCAGTTACTCGAGGTCTGGACGTGGCACTGAAGCTTTCTTT.

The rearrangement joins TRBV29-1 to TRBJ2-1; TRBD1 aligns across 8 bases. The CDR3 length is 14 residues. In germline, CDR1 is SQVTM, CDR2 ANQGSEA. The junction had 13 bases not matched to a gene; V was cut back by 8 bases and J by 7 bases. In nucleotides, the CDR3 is TGCAGCACTCCATCCAGGGGGCGCAATAATGAGCAGTTCTTC. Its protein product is CSTPSRGRNNEQFF.

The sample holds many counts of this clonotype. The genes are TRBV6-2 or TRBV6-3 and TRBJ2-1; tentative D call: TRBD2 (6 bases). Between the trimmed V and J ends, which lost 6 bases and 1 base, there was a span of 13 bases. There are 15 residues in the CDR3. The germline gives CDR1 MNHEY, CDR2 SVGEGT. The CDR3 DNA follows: TGTGCCAGCAGGGTCGGACTATCTTCCTACAATGAGCAGTTCTTC. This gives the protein CASRVGLSSYNEQFF.

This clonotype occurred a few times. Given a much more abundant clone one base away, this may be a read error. This chain's CDR3 is CASRNSGSYGQYF. CDR3 DNA sequence: TGTGCCAGCAGGAATAGCGGCTCCTACGGGCAGTACTTC. The chain has TRBV6-1 and TRBJ2-7, with D perhaps TRBD2 (6 bases). The CDR3 sequence is 13 residues long. Germline values: CDR1 MNHNS, CDR2 SASEGT.